This T cell receptor beta chain was sequenced in a study of CD8 T cells in ankylosing spondylitis. Per germline, CDR1 MNHNS and CDR2 SASEGT. This CDR3 spans 13 amino acids. V lost 8 bases and J 1 base, leaving 11 bases between the germline ends. Findings of the study overall: Clones that were linked to disease were CD8+ and were relatively rare in peripheral blood. Prior literature has documented some motif variants in synovial fluid and blood from reactive arthritis. It appeared that ankylosing spondylitis blood was characterized by a TCR beta motif of eight highly homologous variants.

As for this clonotype: Its specificity is unknown.

One entry per CDR3 protein, called by TCRdb with MiXCR from the 5' RACE reads. The sample shows 750,000 to 850,000 distinct CDR3 sequences, 12% of them seen only once. The sequence derives from a male donor with ankylosing spondylitis. The sequencing sample was made of blood, either unsorted or a sorted T cell fraction (not recorded which). The chain uses TRBV6-1 and TRBJ1-1; tentatively, D is TRBD1 (5 bases). The CDR3 region has the DNA TGTGCCAGCTTCGGGACTGGGAACACTGAAGCTTTCTTT. It encodes CASFGTGNTEAFF.